This T cell receptor beta chain was found in a study of shared clonotypes between healthy human individuals. General study points: Some naive CD4 clonotypes, around 4.9%, turned up in common across a few donors. Sorted-subset sequencing was shown by rarefaction to be incomplete despite large depth.

Profiled with immunoSEQ multiplex PCR; TCRdb holds only in-frame clones, not every one. Of 950,000 to 1,100,000 clones in the sample, approximately 80% were seen once. With regard to this clone: Its matching antigen is unknown.

This sequence was found in a young man in good health. Some clones in this sample may be carry-over from other donors' samples. The specimen was memory CD4+ T cells from PBMCs. The subset: CD45RA-negative fraction.

This chain's CDR3 is CASSLVGYQPQHF. CDR3 bases: TGTGCCAGCAGCTTAGTGGGATATCAGCCCCAGCATTTT. The rearrangement links TRBV11-2 to TRBJ1-5; D gene unclear. CDR3 length: 13 residues. The V and J ends lost 1 base and 5 bases respectively, with 6 bases between them. Germline CDR1 is SGHAT and CDR2 is FQNNGV.